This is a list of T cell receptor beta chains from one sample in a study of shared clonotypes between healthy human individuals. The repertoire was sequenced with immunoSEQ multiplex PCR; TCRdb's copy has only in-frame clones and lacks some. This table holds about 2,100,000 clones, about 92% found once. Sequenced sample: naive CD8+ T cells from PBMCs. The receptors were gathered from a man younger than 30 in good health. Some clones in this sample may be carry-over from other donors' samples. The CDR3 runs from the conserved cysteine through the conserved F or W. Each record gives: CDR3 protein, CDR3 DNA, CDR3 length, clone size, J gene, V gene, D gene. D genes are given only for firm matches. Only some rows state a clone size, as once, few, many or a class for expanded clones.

CDR3aa: CASSQGGRVLVYTGELFF
CDR3nt: TGTGCCAGCAGCCAAGGCGGCAGGGTCTTGGTGTACACCGGGGAGCTGTTTTTT
len: 18
abundance: .
j_gene: TRBJ2-2
v_gene: TRBV4-2
d_gene: .

CDR3aa: CSVVQINTGELFF
CDR3nt: TGCAGCGTTGTACAGATTAACACCGGGGAGCTGTTTTTT
len: 13
abundance: .
j_gene: TRBJ2-2
v_gene: TRBV29-1
d_gene: .

CDR3aa: CASTPVGLNTEAFF
CDR3nt: TGTGCCAGCACCCCGGTAGGGTTGAACACTGAAGCTTTCTTT
len: 14
abundance: .
j_gene: TRBJ1-1
v_gene: TRBV28
d_gene: .

CDR3aa: CASSQWAQETQYF
CDR3nt: TGTGCCAGCAGCCAATGGGCACAAGAGACCCAGTACTTC
len: 13
abundance: .
j_gene: TRBJ2-5
v_gene: TRBV7-7
d_gene: .

CDR3aa: CASSHGMSDGYTF
CDR3nt: TGTGCCAGCAGCCACGGGATGAGTGATGGCTACACCTTC
len: 13
abundance: few
j_gene: TRBJ1-2
v_gene: TRBV28
d_gene: .

CDR3aa: CSVARSSGYTDTQYF
CDR3nt: TGCAGCGTTGCCCGGTCTAGCGGATACACAGATACGCAGTATTTT
len: 15
abundance: .
j_gene: TRBJ2-3
v_gene: TRBV29-1
d_gene: TRBD2

CDR3aa: CASSGTPNTGELFF
CDR3nt: TGTGCCAGCTCCGGGACACCCAACACCGGGGAGCTGTTTTTT
len: 14
abundance: .
j_gene: TRBJ2-2
v_gene: TRBV9
d_gene: .

CDR3aa: CASSSLTENTEAFF
CDR3nt: TGTGCCAGCAGCTCTTTAACAGAAAACACTGAAGCTTTCTTT
len: 14
abundance: once
j_gene: TRBJ1-1
v_gene: TRBV7-9
d_gene: .

CDR3aa: CSTRGQQETQYF
CDR3nt: TGCTCGACCCGGGGCCAGCAAGAGACCCAGTACTTC
len: 12
abundance: .
j_gene: TRBJ2-5
v_gene: TRBV10-2
d_gene: .

CDR3aa: CASSLMAGGAYEQYF
CDR3nt: TGTGCCAGCAGCTTAATGGCGGGAGGCGCCTACGAGCAGTACTTC
len: 15
abundance: .
j_gene: TRBJ2-7
v_gene: TRBV7-3
d_gene: TRBD2

CDR3aa: CASSLGGPTYEQYF
CDR3nt: TGTGCCAGCAGCTTAGGCGGGCCCACCTACGAGCAGTACTTC
len: 14
abundance: .
j_gene: TRBJ2-7
v_gene: TRBV7-9
d_gene: .

CDR3aa: CASRAGTGRGNEQYF
CDR3nt: TGTGCCAGCAGAGCCGGGACAGGGAGGGGAAACGAGCAGTACTTC
len: 15
abundance: .
j_gene: TRBJ2-7
v_gene: TRBV2
d_gene: TRBD1

CDR3aa: CASSPRTSIGDEQFF
CDR3nt: TGTGCCAGTAGTCCCAGGACTAGCATCGGGGATGAGCAGTTCTTC
len: 15
abundance: once
j_gene: TRBJ2-1
v_gene: TRBV19
d_gene: TRBD2

CDR3aa: CASSLAPTGGYSGELFF
CDR3nt: TGTGCCAGCAGCTTAGCCCCCACAGGGGGCTACTCCGGGGAGCTGTTTTTT
len: 17
abundance: .
j_gene: TRBJ2-2
v_gene: TRBV11-2
d_gene: TRBD1

CDR3aa: CAIRDSKRGQYF
CDR3nt: TGTGCCATCAGGGACAGCAAGCGAGGGCAGTACTTC
len: 12
abundance: .
j_gene: TRBJ2-7
v_gene: TRBV10-3
d_gene: .

CDR3aa: CASSLYGLGGSYNEQFF
CDR3nt: TGTGCCAGCAGTTTATATGGTCTTGGCGGGTCCTACAATGAGCAGTTCTTC
len: 17
abundance: .
j_gene: TRBJ2-1
v_gene: TRBV28
d_gene: .